This T cell receptor (beta chain) derives from a study of T-cell memory formation after mild COVID-19. Study-wide results and caveats: Proof of SARS-CoV-2 specificity was absent for the second-wave clones that crested on day 37.

Note on this clonotype: Its antigen is not identified.

Germline trimming cut 6 bases from V and 4 bases from J; bases unmatched to any gene: 12. Germline-derived CDR1 and CDR2 are DFQATT and SNEGSKA (reference sequence). The length of the CDR3 is 14 residues. A single record per CDR3 protein comes from TCRdb applying MiXCR to the 5' RACE reads. In the table there are 150,000 to 200,000 distinct CDR3 sequences, around 21% of which are singletons. Sequenced sample: PBMCs or a T cell subset sorted from them (not recorded which). The receptor comes from an adult woman who had mild COVID-19 (a few samples of this study predate the infection). Cell type and time point are not known. This chain joins TRBV20-1 and TRBJ2-7; 7 bases map to TRBD1. CDR3 coding DNA: TGCAGTGCCTACCAGACAGGGAATCTTTACGAGCAGTACTTC. Protein product: CSAYQTGNLYEQYF.